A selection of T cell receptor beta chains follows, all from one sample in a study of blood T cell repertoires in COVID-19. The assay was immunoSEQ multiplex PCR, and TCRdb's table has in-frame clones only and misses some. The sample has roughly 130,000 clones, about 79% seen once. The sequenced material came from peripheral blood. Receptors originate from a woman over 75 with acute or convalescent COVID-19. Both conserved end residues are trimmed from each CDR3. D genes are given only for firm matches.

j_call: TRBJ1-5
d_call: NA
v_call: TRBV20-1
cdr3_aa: SASPGGGNQPQH

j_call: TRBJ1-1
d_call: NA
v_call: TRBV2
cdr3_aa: ASSEAGVEAF

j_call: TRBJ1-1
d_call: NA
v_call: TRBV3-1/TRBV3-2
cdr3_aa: ASSQEGGLTEAF

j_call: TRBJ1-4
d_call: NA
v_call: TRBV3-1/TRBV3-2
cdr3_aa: ASSQGTGEKLF

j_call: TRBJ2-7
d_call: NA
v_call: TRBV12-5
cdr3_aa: ASGLGFGEQY

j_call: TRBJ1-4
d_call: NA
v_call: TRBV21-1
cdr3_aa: ASSKKGKDRVNEKLF

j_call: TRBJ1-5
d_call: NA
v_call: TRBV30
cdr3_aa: AWNLRGGDQPQH

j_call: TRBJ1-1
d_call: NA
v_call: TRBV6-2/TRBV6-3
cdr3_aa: ASSYRTVGRLEAF

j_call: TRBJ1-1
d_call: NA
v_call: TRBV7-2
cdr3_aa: ASSLASQNTEAF

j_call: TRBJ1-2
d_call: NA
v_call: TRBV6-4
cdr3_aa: AILNYGYT

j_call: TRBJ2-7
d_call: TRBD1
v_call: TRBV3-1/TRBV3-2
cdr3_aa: ASSPAWTGAHEQY

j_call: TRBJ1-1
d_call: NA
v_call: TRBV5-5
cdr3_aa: ASSLLDEAF

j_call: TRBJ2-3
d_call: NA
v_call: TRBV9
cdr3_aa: ASSAREADTQY

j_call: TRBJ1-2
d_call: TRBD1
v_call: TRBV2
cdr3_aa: ASRRQGLGYT

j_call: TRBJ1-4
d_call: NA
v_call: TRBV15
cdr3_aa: ATREPRGTAPNEKLF